This T cell receptor beta chain was recovered during a study of T cells in Graves' hyperthyroidism and ophthalmopathy. Study results and caveats: Among thyroid clonotypes expanded above 0.001, most also appeared in blood.

The definition of stable Graves' hyperthyroidism was no ophthalmopathy progression within 18 months. Newly diagnosed hyperthyroidism patients aged 18 to 65 years had disease lasting under 2 months. Template material for amplifying TCR beta CDR3 regions consisted of RNA transcripts. During a first-round RT-PCR of the TCR CDR3, the HTBI primer set was used. TCRdb re-called the multiplex PCR reads through MiXCR, storing one row per CDR3 protein. The sample has about 420,000 distinct CDR3 sequences; around a sixth are singletons. At least ten counts were recorded for this clonotype. The target antigen is unknown. The source of this sequence is a woman younger than 30 with Graves' hyperthyroidism. Specimen: blood.

In DNA form, the CDR3 reads TGTGCCATCAGTGATGTGGCGGCCAATCAGCCCCAGCATTTT. Its protein is CAISDVAANQPQHF. This chain uses TRBV10-3 with TRBJ1-5; unclear D gene. Germline loops: CDR1 ENHRY, CDR2 SYGVKD. CDR3 length: 14 residues. V was shortened by 3 bases and J by 3 bases, with 9 bases between the two germline ends.